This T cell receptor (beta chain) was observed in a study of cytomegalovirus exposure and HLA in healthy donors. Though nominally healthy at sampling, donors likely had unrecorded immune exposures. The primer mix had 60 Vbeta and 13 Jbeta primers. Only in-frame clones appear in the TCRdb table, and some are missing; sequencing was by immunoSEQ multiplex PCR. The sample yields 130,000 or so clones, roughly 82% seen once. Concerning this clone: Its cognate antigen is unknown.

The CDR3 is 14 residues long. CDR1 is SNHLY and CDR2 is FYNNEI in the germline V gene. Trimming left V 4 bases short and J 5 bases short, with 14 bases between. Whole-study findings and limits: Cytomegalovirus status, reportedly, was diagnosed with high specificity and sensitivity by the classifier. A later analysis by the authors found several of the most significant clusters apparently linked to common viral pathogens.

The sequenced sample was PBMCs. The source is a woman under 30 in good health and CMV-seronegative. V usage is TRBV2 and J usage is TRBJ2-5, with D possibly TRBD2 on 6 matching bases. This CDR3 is CASSAGGRPETQYF. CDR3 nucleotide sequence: TGTGCCAGCAGTGCAGGAGGGCGGCCGGAGACCCAGTACTTC. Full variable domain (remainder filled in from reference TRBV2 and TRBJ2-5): EPEVTQTPSHQVTQMGQEVILRCVPISNHLYFYWYRQILGQKVEFLVSFYNNEISEKSEIFDDQFSVERPDGSNFTLKIRSTKLEDSAMYFCASSAGGRPETQYFGPGTRLLVL.